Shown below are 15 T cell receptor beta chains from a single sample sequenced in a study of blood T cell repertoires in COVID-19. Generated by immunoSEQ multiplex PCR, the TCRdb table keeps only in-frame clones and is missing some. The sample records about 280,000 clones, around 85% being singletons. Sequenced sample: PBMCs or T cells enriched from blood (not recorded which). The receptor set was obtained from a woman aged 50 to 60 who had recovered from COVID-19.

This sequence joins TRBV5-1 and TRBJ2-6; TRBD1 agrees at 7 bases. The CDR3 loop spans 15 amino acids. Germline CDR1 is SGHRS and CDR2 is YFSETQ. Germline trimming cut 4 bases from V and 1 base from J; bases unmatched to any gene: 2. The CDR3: CASSRDSSGANVLTF. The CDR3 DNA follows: TGCGCCAGCAGCCGGGACAGTTCTGGGGCCAACGTCCTGACTTTC.

The CDR3 region has the DNA TGTGCCAGCAGTCCAGGGGGAGGTTCACCCCTCCACTTT. Translating it yields CASSPGGGSPLHF. This chain uses TRBV12-3 or TRBV12-4 with TRBJ1-6; 7 nucleotides align to TRBD1. This CDR3 contains 13 residues. The V gene end was trimmed by 5 bases and the J gene end by 9 bases; junction bases not matched to a gene: 4.

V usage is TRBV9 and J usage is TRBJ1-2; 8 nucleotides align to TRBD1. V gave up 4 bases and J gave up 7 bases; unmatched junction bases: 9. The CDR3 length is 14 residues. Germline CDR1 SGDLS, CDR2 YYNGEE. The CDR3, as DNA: TGTGCCAGCAGCCCCGGTGGACAGGGATTTGGCTACACCTTC. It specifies CASSPGGQGFGYTF. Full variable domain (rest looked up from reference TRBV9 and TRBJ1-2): DSGVTQTPKHLITATGQRVTLRCSPRSGDLSVYWYQQSLDQGLQFLIQYYNGEERAKGNILERFSAQQFPDLHSELNLSSLELGDSALYFCASSPGGQGFGYTFGSGTRLTVV.

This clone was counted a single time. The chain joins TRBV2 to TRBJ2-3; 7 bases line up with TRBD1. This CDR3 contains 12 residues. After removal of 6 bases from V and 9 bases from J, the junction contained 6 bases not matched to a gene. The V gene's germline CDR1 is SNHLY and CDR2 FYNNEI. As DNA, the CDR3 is TGTGCCAGCAGACAGGGGCCCGGGACGCAGTATTTT. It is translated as CASRQGPGTQYF.

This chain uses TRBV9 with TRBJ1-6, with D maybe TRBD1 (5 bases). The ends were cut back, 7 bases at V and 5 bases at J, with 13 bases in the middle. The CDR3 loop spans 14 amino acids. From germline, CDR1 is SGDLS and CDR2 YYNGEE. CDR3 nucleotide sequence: TGTGCCAGCTCGGAGACAGCTAATAATTCACCCCTCCACTTT. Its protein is CASSETANNSPLHF.

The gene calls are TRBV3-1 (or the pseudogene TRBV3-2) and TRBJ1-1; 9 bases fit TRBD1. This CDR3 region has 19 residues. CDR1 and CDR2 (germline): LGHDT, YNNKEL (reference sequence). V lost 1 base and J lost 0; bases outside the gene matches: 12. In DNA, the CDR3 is TGTGCCAGCAGCCAAGTCGGAACCGGGACAGGGAAAATGAACACTGAAGCTTTCTTT. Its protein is CASSQVGTGTGKMNTEAFF.

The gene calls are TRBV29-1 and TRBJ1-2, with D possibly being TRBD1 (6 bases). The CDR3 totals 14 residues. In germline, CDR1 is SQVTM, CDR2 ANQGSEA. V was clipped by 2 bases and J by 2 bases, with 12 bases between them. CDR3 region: CSVESRGFNYGYTF. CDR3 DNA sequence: TGCAGCGTTGAAAGTAGGGGGTTCAACTATGGCTACACCTTC. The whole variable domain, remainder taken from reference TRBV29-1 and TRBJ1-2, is SAVISQKPSRDICQRGTSLTIQCQVDSQVTMMFWYRQQPGQSLTLIATANQGSEATYESGFVIDKFPISRPNLTFSTLTVSNMSPEDSSIYLCSVESRGFNYGYTFGSGTRLTVV.

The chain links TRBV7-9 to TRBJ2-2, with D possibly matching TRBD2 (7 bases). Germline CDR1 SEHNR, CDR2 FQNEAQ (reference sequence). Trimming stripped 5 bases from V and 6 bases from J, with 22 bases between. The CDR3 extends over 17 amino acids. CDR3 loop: CASSPTTGGLRSGELFF. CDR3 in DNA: TGTGCCAGCAGCCCGACGACCGGGGGGCTAAGGTCCGGGGAGCTGTTTTTT.

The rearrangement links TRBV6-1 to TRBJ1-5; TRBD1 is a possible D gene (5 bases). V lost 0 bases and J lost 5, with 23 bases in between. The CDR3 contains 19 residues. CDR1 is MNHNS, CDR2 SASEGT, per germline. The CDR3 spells CASSEAGTWVRGFDQPQHF. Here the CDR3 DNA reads TGTGCCAGCAGTGAAGCGGGGACTTGGGTTCGGGGTTTCGATCAGCCCCAGCATTTT.

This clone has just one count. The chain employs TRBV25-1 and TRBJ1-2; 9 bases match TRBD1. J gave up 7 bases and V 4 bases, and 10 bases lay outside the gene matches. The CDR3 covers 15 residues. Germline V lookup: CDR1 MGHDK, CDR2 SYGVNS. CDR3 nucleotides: TGTGCCAGCAGTGGATCTGTTACAGGGGGCTCTGGCTACACCTTC. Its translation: CASSGSVTGGSGYTF.

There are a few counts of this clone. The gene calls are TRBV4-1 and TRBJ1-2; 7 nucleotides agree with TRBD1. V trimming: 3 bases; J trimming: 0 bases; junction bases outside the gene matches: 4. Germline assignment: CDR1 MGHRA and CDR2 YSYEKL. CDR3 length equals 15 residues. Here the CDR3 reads CASSQRQGTNYGYTF. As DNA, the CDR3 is TGCGCCAGCAGCCAGAGACAGGGAACTAACTATGGCTACACCTTC.

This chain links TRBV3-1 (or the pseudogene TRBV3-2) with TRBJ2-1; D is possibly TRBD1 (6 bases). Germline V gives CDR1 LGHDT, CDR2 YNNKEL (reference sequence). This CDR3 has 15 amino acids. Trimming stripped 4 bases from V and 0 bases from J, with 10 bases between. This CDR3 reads CASSRDTNSYNEQFF. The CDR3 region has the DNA TGTGCCAGCAGCCGGGACACGAACTCCTACAATGAGCAGTTCTTC.

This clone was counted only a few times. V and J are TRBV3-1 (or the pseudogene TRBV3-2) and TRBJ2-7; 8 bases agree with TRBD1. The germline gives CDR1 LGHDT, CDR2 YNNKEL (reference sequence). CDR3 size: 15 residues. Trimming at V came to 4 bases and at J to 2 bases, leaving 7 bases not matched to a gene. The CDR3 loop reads CASSRGQGATYEQYF. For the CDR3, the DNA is TGTGCCAGCAGCCGAGGACAGGGAGCAACCTACGAGCAGTACTTC.

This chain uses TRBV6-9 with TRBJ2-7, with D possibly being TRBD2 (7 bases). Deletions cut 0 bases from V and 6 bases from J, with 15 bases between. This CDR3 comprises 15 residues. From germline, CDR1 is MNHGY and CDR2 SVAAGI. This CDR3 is CASSYSIGGRLEQYF. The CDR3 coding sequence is TGTGCCAGCAGTTATTCGATCGGGGGGCGCCTCGAGCAGTACTTC.

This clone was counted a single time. CDR3 bases: TGTGCCAGCAGTGGTAGGGGGCACACAGATACGCAGTATTTT. This translates into CASSGRGHTDTQYF. The chain uses TRBV2 and TRBJ2-3; TRBD1 aligns across 7 bases. Per germline, CDR1 SNHLY and CDR2 FYNNEI. V shed 4 bases, J shed 2 bases, and the junction held 3 bases outside the gene matches. The CDR3 is 14 amino acids.